Listed here are 9 T cell receptor beta chains from one sample, sequenced in a study of CD8+ T cells in alopecia areata. cDNA reverse transcribed from extracted RNA served as the sequencing template. Sequencing used immunoSEQ multiplex PCR; TCRdb keeps in-frame clones, though not all of them. Found here are about 120,000 clones, about 51% of them singletons; the top ten hold about 10%. The material sequenced was NKG2D-low CD8+ T cells sorted from blood. Receptors originate from a human donor with alopecia areata.

This clone was seen only once. The chain employs TRBV30 and TRBJ2-2; D ambiguous. The germline V and J ends were trimmed by 4 bases and 2 bases, with 5 bases remaining between them. This CDR3 has 12 amino acids. Looked up from germline, CDR1 is GTSNPN and CDR2 is SVGIG (reference sequence). DNA for the CDR3: TGTGCCTGGAACCCAAACACCGGGGAGCTGTTTTTT. Translating gives CAWNPNTGELFF.

The V gene is TRBV29-1, the J gene TRBJ2-1, with TRBD2 identical over 8 bases. J gave up 5 bases and V 6 bases, and 9 bases lay outside the gene matches. The CDR3 covers 14 residues. Germline CDR1 is SQVTM and CDR2 is ANQGSEA. The CDR3 spells CSVDGGALNNEQFF. In nucleotides, the CDR3 is TGCAGCGTCGACGGGGGGGCCCTTAACAATGAGCAGTTCTTC.

As concerns this clone: This CDR3 is also generated by other DNA sequences in the sample. The V and J genes are TRBV28 and TRBJ2-7, with unresolved D. This CDR3 has 10 residues. CDR1 and CDR2 from the germline V gene are MDHEN and SYDVKM. V dropped 6 bases and J dropped 3 bases, with 3 bases sitting between them. CDR3 nucleotide sequence: TGTGCCAGCAGCAACTACGAGCAGTACTTC. As protein: CASSNYEQYF.

Note on this clone: Other DNA sequences in this specimen translate into the identical CDR3. The rearrangement joins TRBV29-1 to TRBJ2-5, with D unclear. Germline loops: CDR1 SQVTM, CDR2 ANQGSEA. Trimming cost V 1 base and J 1 base, with 4 bases left between them. The CDR3 consists of 12 residues. CDR3 sequence: CSVEGGQETQYF. The CDR3 DNA sequence: TGCAGCGTTGAAGGGGGCCAAGAGACCCAGTACTTC.

The chain couples TRBV7-9 to TRBJ2-7; 8 bases map to TRBD2. The CDR3 runs to 12 residues. The V gene end was trimmed by 8 bases and the J gene end by 6 bases; junction bases not matched to a gene: 6. The germline CDR1 and CDR2 sequences are SEHNR and FQNEAQ (reference sequence). CDR3 in amino acids: CASGAGAAEQYF. CDR3 nucleotides: TGTGCCAGCGGAGCGGGGGCGGCCGAGCAGTACTTC.

This clone was observed once. The gene calls are TRBV4-2 and TRBJ2-3; TRBD2 agrees at 10 bases. The germline V gene encodes CDR1 LGHNA and CDR2 YNFKEQ. Trimming took 0 bases from V and 3 from J; bases not matched to a gene: 6. The CDR3 extends over 17 amino acids. CDR3 bases: TGTGCCAGCAGCCAAGAGCAGGTAGCGGGAGGTACAGATACGCAGTATTTT. Its translation: CASSQEQVAGGTDTQYF.

CDR3 residues: CASSSLSGGTHFPQYF. The DNA of the CDR3 is TGTGCCAGCAGCTCCCTAAGCGGGGGGACCCATTTCCCCCAGTACTTC. The chain is built from TRBV28 and TRBJ2-5, with 9 bases aligning to TRBD2. V lost 6 bases, J lost 9 bases, and 17 bases stayed unmatched. This CDR3 spans 16 amino acids. CDR1 and CDR2 from the germline V gene are MDHEN and SYDVKM.

There are a few counts of this clone. The chain employs TRBV29-1 and TRBJ2-2, with unresolved D. Germline V gene sequence: CDR1 SQVTM, CDR2 ANQGSEA. Deletions cut 2 bases from V and 2 bases from J, with 6 bases between. The CDR3 covers 13 residues. As DNA, the CDR3 is TGCAGCGTTGAACTACCAAACACCGGGGAGCTGTTTTTT. Residues: CSVELPNTGELFF.

The rearrangement links TRBV29-1 to TRBJ2-1, with 10 nucleotides matching TRBD2. The trim removed 4 bases at V and 6 bases at J, leaving 9 bases unmatched. Germline V gene sequence: CDR1 SQVTM, CDR2 ANQGSEA. The CDR3 extends over 15 amino acids. For the CDR3, the DNA is TGCAGCGTTGGGCTAGCGGGAGAGCGAATCAATGAGCAGTTCTTC. Its translation is CSVGLAGERINEQFF.